The present T cell receptor (beta chain) was sequenced within a study of T cells in Graves' hyperthyroidism and ophthalmopathy. Study-wide background: Before any treatment, at initial diagnosis, peripheral blood was collected.

This clonotype has a handful of counts. Its specificity is not known. The trim removed 2 bases at V and 7 bases at J, leaving 6 bases unmatched. Germline lookup yields CDR1 LNHDA and CDR2 SQIVND (reference sequence). The CDR3 is 16 amino acids. Regarding the study as a whole: Most thyroid clonotypes expanded above 0.001 appeared in blood too.

Hyperthyroidism, newly diagnosed and lasting under 2 months, affected patients aged 18 to 65. Amplification yielded TCR beta CDR3 regions, with RNA transcripts as the source. First-round RT-PCR of the TCR CDR3 relied on the HTBI primer set. TCRdb re-called the multiplex PCR reads with MiXCR, one entry per CDR3 protein. The sample consists of hundreds of thousands of distinct CDR3 sequences, just under 25% of them appearing once. The chain links TRBV19 to TRBJ1-6, with 9 bases aligning to TRBD1. The specimen sequenced was blood. The receptor was derived from a man aged 45-65 years with Graves' hyperthyroidism. In DNA form, the CDR3 reads TGTGCCAGTAGTATAATGTCCGGGACAGGGAATTCACCCCTCCACTTT. Translation gives CASSIMSGTGNSPLHF.